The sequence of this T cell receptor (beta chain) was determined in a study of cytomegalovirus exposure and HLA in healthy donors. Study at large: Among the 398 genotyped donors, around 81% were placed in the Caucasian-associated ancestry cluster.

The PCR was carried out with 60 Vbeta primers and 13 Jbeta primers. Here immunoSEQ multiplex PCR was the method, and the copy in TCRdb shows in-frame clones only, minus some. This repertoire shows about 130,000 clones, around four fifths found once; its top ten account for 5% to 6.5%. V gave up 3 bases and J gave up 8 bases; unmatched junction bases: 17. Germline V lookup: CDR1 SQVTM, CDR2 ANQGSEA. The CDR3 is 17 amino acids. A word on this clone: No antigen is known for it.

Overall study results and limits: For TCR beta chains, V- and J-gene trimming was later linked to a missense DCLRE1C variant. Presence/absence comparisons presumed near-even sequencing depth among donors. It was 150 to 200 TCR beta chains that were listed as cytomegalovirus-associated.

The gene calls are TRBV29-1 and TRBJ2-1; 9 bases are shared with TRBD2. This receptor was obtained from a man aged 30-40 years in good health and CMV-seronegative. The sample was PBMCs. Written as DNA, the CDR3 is TGCAGCGTTGAGGGACCAGCGGGGGGACCAACCAACTATGAGCAGTTCTTC. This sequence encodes CSVEGPAGGPTNYEQFF.